This passage covers 10 T cell receptor beta chains from one sample sequenced in a study of T cells in women clearing cervical HPV infection. Sequenced by immunoSEQ multiplex PCR; TCRdb stores in-frame clones only, minus some. The sample table includes approximately 31,000 clones. The sequenced sample was blood buffy coat. Receptors originate from a woman between 18 and 69 years old with a cervical HPV16 infection that either progressed to CIN3+ or cleared (not recorded which).

As regards this clone: The DNA ends 3 residues before the CDR3 does, and the rest of the CDR3 is filled in from the germline J gene. The chain couples TRBV28 to TRBJ2-1, with a weak D call TRBD2 (6 bases). Trimming stripped 6 bases from V and 3 bases from J, with 15 bases between. The CDR3 length is 15 residues. From germline, CDR1 is MDHEN and CDR2 SYDVKM. Here the CDR3 reads CASSQMGLLYNEQFF. Incomplete CDR3 DNA: TGTGCCAGCAGCCAGATGGGACTCCTCTACAATGAG. Supplemented by reference TRBV28 and TRBJ2-1, the full variable domain reads DVKVTQSSRYLVKRTGEKVFLECVQDMDHENMFWYRQDPGLGLRLIYFSYDVKMKEKGDIPEGYSVSREKKERFSLILESASTNQTSMYLCASSQMGLLYNEQFFGPGTRLTVL.

The CDR3 sequence is CASSMGQTENTEAFF. CDR3 DNA, as far as it was read: TGTGCCAGCAGCATGGGACAAACCGAAAACACTGAA. The rearrangement uses TRBV7-9 and TRBJ1-1, with a possible D match to TRBD1 (6 bases). The CDR3 goes on 3 residues after the read ends, and that part is filled in from the germline J gene. The germline V gene encodes CDR1 SEHNR and CDR2 FQNEAQ (reference sequence). This CDR3 has 15 residues. V was clipped by 5 bases and J by 2 bases, with 15 bases between them.

To note about this clone: The DNA ends 3 residues before the CDR3 does, and the rest of the CDR3 is filled in from the germline J gene. V is TRBV6-2 or TRBV6-3 and J is TRBJ2-7; the D gene is possibly TRBD1 (5 bases). The CDR3 is 14 residues long. Trimming pared 4 bases from V and 2 bases from J, leaving 12 bases between. Germline CDR1 MNHEY, CDR2 SVGEGT. The CDR3 reads CASSLYQGPYEQYF. The CDR3 DNA, read in part, is TGTGCCAGCAGTTTATATCAGGGTCCCTACGAG.

Notes on this clone: The read falls 3 residues short of the CDR3 end, and the missing part is taken from the germline J gene. The gene calls are TRBV19 and TRBJ1-2; 12 bases map to TRBD1. With V trimmed by 5 bases and J by 7 bases, 11 bases remained unmatched. The CDR3 spans 16 residues. Germline V gives CDR1 LNHDA, CDR2 SQIVND (reference sequence). The sequenced CDR3 bases are TGTGCCAGTAGTTATAAAAGGGGGACAGGGGGCCCTGGC. Its translation: CASSYKRGTGGPG. The full-length CDR3 reads as CASSYKRGTGGPGYTF. The complete variable domain, with remaining parts taken from reference TRBV19 and TRBJ1-2, reads DGGITQSPKYLFRKEGQNVTLSCEQNLNHDAMYWYRQDPGQGLRLIYYSQIVNDFQKGDIAEGYSVSREKKESFPLTVTSAQKNPTAFYLCASSYKRGTGGPGYTFGSGTRLTVV.

As concerns this clone: The CDR3 end is not reached by the read, which stops 3 residues before it; the germline J gene fills it in. The gene calls are TRBV7-8 and TRBJ2-7; D possibly corresponds to TRBD2 (5 bases). Trimming cost V 5 bases and J 4 bases, with 12 bases left between them. In germline, CDR1 is SGHVS, CDR2 FQNEAQ. The CDR3 runs to 13 residues. Here the CDR3 reads CASSARTGYEQYF. The CDR3 DNA, read in part, is TGTGCCAGCAGCGCGAGGACGGGGTACGAG.

With regard to this clone: The read finishes 3 residues shy of the CDR3 end, and the germline J gene is used to complete it. The chain uses TRBV18 and TRBJ1-2; D remains ambiguous. The CDR3 is made up of 16 amino acids. CDR1 KGHSH and CDR2 LQKENI come from the germline V gene. CDR3 residues: CASSPSLRAGENDYTF. Partial CDR3 DNA: TGTGCCAGCTCACCCTCTTTACGAGCGGGAGAAAACGAC.

Details on this clone: The read ends 3 residues early relative to the CDR3; the germline J gene fills the gap. The rearrangement joins TRBV30 to TRBJ1-2; D remains ambiguous. CDR3 length equals 13 residues. Germline-derived CDR1 and CDR2 are GTSNPN and SVGIG (reference sequence). The CDR3 bases that were read are TGTGCCTGGAGCAAGACTAGTACAGATACC. Its translation is CAWSKTSTDT. The whole CDR3 is CAWSKTSTDTYTF.

The CDR3 spells CASSTRDRGRDQPQHF. CDR3 DNA (partial): TGTGCCAGTAGTACACGGGACAGGGGCCGGGATCAGCCC. This rearrangement joins TRBV19 to TRBJ1-5; 10 nucleotides match TRBD1. Coverage ceases 3 residues before the CDR3 finishes, and the germline J gene fills in the end. Trimming at V came to 4 bases and at J to 5 bases, leaving 8 bases not matched to a gene. The length of the CDR3 is 16 residues. Looked up from germline, CDR1 is LNHDA and CDR2 is SQIVND (reference sequence). The entire variable domain, with the rest obtained from reference TRBV19 and TRBJ1-5, is as follows: DGGITQSPKYLFRKEGQNVTLSCEQNLNHDAMYWYRQDPGQGLRLIYYSQIVNDFQKGDIAEGYSVSREKKESFPLTVTSAQKNPTAFYLCASSTRDRGRDQPQHFGDGTRLSIL.

In regard to this clone: The CDR3 end falls 3 residues outside the read, so it is completed with the germline J gene. The chain links TRBV5-4 to TRBJ1-1; no firm D call. Trimming removed 1 base at V and 0 bases at J, with 4 bases between. CDR3 size: 13 residues. Per germline, CDR1 SGHNT and CDR2 YYREEE (reference sequence). CDR3 sequence reads: CASSLYLNTEAFF. The sequenced part of the CDR3 DNA is TGTGCCAGCAGCTTGTATCTGAACACTGAA.

Details on this clone: The read terminates 3 residues ahead of where the CDR3 ends, so the germline J gene completes it. The V call is TRBV18, the J call TRBJ1-2; D is ambiguous. The CDR3 is 14 residues long. The germline CDR1 and CDR2 sequences are KGHSH and LQKENI. This CDR3 reads CASSPAGVSYDYTF. The sequenced CDR3 bases are TGTGCCAGCTCACCGGCCGGGGTCTCCTACGAC.